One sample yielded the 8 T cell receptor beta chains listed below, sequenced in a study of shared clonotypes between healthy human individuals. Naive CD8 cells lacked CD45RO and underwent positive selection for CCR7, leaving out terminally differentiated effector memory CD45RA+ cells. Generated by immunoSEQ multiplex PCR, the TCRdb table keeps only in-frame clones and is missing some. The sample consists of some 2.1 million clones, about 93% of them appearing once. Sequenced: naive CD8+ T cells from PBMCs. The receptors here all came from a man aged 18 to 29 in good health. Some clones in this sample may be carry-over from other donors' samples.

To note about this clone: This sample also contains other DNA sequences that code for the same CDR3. The chain's CDR3 is CASSSGSYNEQFF. The CDR3 bases are TGTGCCAGCAGTTCAGGGTCCTACAATGAGCAGTTCTTC. The chain carries TRBV27 and TRBJ2-1, with TRBD1 as a possible D gene (5 bases). This CDR3 has 13 amino acids. CDR1 and CDR2 (germline): MNHEY, SMNVEV (reference sequence). V shed 4 bases and J shed 1 base, with 5 bases lying between them.

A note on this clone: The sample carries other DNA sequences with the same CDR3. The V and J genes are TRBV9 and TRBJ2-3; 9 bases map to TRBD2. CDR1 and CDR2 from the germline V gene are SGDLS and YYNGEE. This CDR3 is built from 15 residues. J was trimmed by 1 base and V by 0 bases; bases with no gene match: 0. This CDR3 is CASSVASGGTDTQYF. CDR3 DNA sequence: TGTGCCAGCAGCGTAGCTAGCGGGGGCACAGATACGCAGTATTTT.

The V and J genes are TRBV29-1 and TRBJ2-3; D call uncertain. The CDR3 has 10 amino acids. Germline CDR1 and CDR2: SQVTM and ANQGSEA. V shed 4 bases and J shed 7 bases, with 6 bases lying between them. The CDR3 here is CSVVVNTQYF. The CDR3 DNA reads TGCAGCGTTGTGGTAAATACGCAGTATTTT.

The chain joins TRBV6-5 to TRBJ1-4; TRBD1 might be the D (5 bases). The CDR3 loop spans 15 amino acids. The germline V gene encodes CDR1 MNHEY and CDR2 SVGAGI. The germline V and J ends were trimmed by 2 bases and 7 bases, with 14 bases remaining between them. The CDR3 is CASSYQPSGGEKLFF. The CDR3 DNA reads TGTGCCAGCAGTTACCAACCGTCCGGGGGTGAAAAACTGTTTTTT.

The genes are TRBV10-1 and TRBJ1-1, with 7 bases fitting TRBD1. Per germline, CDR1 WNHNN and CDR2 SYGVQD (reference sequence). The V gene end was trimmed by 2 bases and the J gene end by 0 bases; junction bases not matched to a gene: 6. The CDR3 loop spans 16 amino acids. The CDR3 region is CASSEGTALMNTEAFF. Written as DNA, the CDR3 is TGCGCCAGCAGTGAGGGGACAGCCTTGATGAACACTGAAGCTTTCTTT.

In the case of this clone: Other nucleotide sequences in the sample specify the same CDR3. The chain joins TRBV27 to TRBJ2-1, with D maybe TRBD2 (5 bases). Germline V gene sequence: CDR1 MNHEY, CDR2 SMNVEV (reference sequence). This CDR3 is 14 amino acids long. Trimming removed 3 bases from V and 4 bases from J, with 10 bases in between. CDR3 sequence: CASSLASSYNEQFF. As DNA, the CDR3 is TGTGCCAGCAGTTTGGCTAGCAGTTACAATGAGCAGTTCTTC.

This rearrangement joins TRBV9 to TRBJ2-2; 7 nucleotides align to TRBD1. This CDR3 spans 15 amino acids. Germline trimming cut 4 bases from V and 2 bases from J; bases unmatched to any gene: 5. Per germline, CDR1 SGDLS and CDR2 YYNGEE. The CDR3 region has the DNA TGTGCCAGCAGCCCCGCAGGGGGAAACACCGGGGAGCTGTTTTTT. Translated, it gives CASSPAGGNTGELFF. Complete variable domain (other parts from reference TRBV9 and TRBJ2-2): DSGVTQTPKHLITATGQRVTLRCSPRSGDLSVYWYQQSLDQGLQFLIQYYNGEERAKGNILERFSAQQFPDLHSELNLSSLELGDSALYFCASSPAGGNTGELFFGEGSRLTVL.

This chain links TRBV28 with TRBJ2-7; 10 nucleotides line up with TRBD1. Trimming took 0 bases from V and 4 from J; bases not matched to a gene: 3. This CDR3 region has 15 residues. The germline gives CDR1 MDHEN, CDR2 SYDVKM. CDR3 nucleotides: TGTGCCAGCAGTTTATGGGGGACAGGGGAATACGAGCAGTACTTC. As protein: CASSLWGTGEYEQYF.